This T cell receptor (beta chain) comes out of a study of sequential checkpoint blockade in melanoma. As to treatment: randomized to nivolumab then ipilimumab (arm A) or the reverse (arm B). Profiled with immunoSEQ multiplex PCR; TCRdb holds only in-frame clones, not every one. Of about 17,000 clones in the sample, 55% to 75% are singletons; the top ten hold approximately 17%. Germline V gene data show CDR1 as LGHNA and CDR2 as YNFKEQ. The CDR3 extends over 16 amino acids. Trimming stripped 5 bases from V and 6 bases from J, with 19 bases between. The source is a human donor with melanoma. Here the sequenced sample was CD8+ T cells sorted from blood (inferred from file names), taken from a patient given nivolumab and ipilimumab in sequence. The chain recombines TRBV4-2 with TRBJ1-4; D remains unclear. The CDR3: CASSGRVPPLDEKLFF. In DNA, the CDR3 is TGTGCCAGCAGCGGGAGGGTCCCACCACTTGATGAAAAACTGTTTTTT.